This entry lists 13 T cell receptor beta chains sequenced from one sample in a study of T-cell memory formation after mild COVID-19. TCRdb processed the 5' RACE reads anew with MiXCR; each CDR3 protein has one entry. The sample contains more than 75,000 distinct CDR3 sequences, roughly 23% of which appear only once. Source material: PBMCs or a T cell subset sorted from them (not recorded which). The receptors stem from a man between 18 and 29 years old who had mild COVID-19 (a few samples of this study predate the infection). Cell type and time point are not known.

The CDR3: CASSDSAQAGDTDTQYF. CDR3 nucleotide sequence: TGTGCCAGCAGTGACTCTGCCCAGGCGGGGGACACAGATACGCAGTATTTT. The chain has TRBV6-4 and TRBJ2-3; 7 bases are shared with TRBD2. Trimming cost V 0 bases and J 2 bases; bases outside gene matches: 8. CDR1 is MRHNA and CDR2 is SNTAGT in the germline V gene. The CDR3 length is 17 residues.

This sequence joins TRBV7-3 and TRBJ2-3; perhaps TRBD2 as D (6 bases). CDR3 length: 16 residues. Germline assignment: CDR1 SGHTA and CDR2 FQGTGA. V lost 2 bases, J lost 2 bases, and 14 bases lay in between. DNA of the CDR3: TGTGCCAGCAGCTTATTCGCGGGGCGGTCCACAGATACGCAGTATTTT. Residues: CASSLFAGRSTDTQYF.

This chain connects TRBV29-1 to TRBJ2-7, with D possibly matching TRBD2 (6 bases). CDR3 size: 12 residues. CDR1 and CDR2 from the germline V gene are SQVTM and ANQGSEA. V was shortened by 4 bases and J by 2 bases, with 9 bases between the two germline ends. CDR3 sequence (DNA): TGCAGCGTTGTGGGAGGCCCCTACGAGCAGTACTTC. It encodes CSVVGGPYEQYF.

This sequence joins TRBV28 and TRBJ2-3; 9 nucleotides agree with TRBD2. Germline V CDR1 and CDR2: MDHEN, SYDVKM. V shed 2 bases, J shed 4 bases, and the junction held 7 bases outside the gene matches. The CDR3 has 16 residues. The DNA of the CDR3 is TGTGCCAGCAGTTTAAGGGCGGGGGGGCCCCCAGATACGCAGTATTTT. It yields the protein CASSLRAGGPPDTQYF.

This chain joins TRBV5-1 and TRBJ1-5, with 9 bases lining up with TRBD1. Unmatched junction bases numbered 9, after V lost 5 bases and J lost 6 bases. Germline loops: CDR1 SGHRS, CDR2 YFSETQ. This CDR3 spans 15 amino acids. DNA for the CDR3: TGCGCCAGCAGTTGGACAGGGGCCGCCGCTCAGCCCCAGCATTTT. It translates to CASSWTGAAAQPQHF.

V is TRBV20-1 and J is TRBJ2-7; D tentatively reads TRBD1 or TRBD2 (6 bases each). V was shortened by 0 bases and J by 2 bases, with 17 bases between the two germline ends. This CDR3 has 16 amino acids. From germline, CDR1 is DFQATT and CDR2 SNEGSKA (reference sequence). The CDR3 here is CSARDLGGTSAYEQYF. The CDR3 DNA reads TGCAGTGCTAGAGATTTAGGGGGGACATCAGCCTACGAGCAGTACTTC.

This rearrangement joins TRBV3-1 to TRBJ2-2; tentatively, D is TRBD1 (6 bases). Germline CDR1 reads LGHDT; CDR2 reads YNNKEL (reference sequence). The CDR3 sequence is 14 residues long. V lost 4 bases to trimming and J lost 6 bases, with 12 bases between them. The CDR3 region has the DNA TGTGCCAGCAGCCCGGGGCCAGGGGCCGGGGAGCTGTTTTTT. Residues: CASSPGPGAGELFF. The full variable domain, in which reference TRBV3-1 and TRBJ2-2 provide the parts outside the CDR3, is DTAVSQTPKYLVTQMGNDKSIKCEQNLGHDTMYWYKQDSKKFLKIMFSYNNKELIINETVPNRFSPKSPDKAHLNLHINSLELGDSAVYFCASSPGPGAGELFFGEGSRLTVL.

The chain links TRBV4-1 to TRBJ2-1; 10 bases match TRBD1. Trimming at V came to 0 bases and at J to 4 bases, leaving 3 bases not matched to a gene. The V gene's germline CDR1 is MGHRA and CDR2 YSYEKL. The CDR3 totals 16 residues. CDR3 protein: CASSQERQGAYNEQFF. CDR3 DNA sequence: TGCGCCAGCAGCCAAGAGCGACAGGGGGCGTACAATGAGCAGTTCTTC.

The chain links TRBV10-3 to TRBJ1-5; tentative D call: TRBD1 (5 bases). Per the germline V gene, CDR1 is ENHRY and CDR2 is SYGVKD. This CDR3 is 13 amino acids long. Trimming removed 0 bases from V and 7 bases from J, with 7 bases in between. The CDR3 sequence is CAISESQGQPQHF. In DNA form, the CDR3 reads TGTGCCATCAGTGAGTCGCAGGGACAGCCCCAGCATTTT.

This clonotype was counted at least ten times. CDR3 sequence: CASSQSWGEGSEQYF. The CDR3 nucleotides read TGCGCCAGCAGCCAGAGTTGGGGTGAAGGTTCCGAGCAGTACTTC. The chain carries TRBV4-3 and TRBJ2-7; D gene unclear. The ends were cut back, 3 bases at V and 6 bases at J, with 18 bases in the middle. Germline CDR1 is LGHNA and CDR2 is YSLEER. The CDR3 sequence is 15 residues long.

In nucleotides, the CDR3 is TGTGCCAGCAGTTGGACGGGGGACTCCACCGGGGAGCTGTTTTTT. Its translation is CASSWTGDSTGELFF. The genes are TRBV27 and TRBJ2-2; tentatively, D is TRBD2 (6 bases). The CDR3 runs to 15 residues. Trimming cost V 4 bases and J 4 bases, with 13 bases left between them. Germline V CDR1 and CDR2: MNHEY, SMNVEV (reference sequence).

The rearrangement joins TRBV7-2 to TRBJ2-1; 12 positions agree with TRBD2. The V segment lost 5 bases and the J segment 10 bases; nucleotides outside the gene matches: 3. Germline values: CDR1 SGHTA, CDR2 FQGNSA. The CDR3 runs to 13 residues. The chain's CDR3 is CASSPGLAGEQFF. Written as DNA, the CDR3 is TGTGCCAGCAGCCCGGGACTAGCGGGCGAGCAGTTCTTC.

The chain combines TRBV12-3 or TRBV12-4 with TRBJ1-5, with a possible D match to TRBD1 (6 bases). The CDR3 extends over 12 amino acids. The V end was cut by 8 bases, the J end by 4 bases, with 9 bases between. The CDR3 DNA reads as TGTGCCAGCGGGGGGCGGAATCAGCCCCAGCATTTT. Protein sequence: CASGGRNQPQHF.